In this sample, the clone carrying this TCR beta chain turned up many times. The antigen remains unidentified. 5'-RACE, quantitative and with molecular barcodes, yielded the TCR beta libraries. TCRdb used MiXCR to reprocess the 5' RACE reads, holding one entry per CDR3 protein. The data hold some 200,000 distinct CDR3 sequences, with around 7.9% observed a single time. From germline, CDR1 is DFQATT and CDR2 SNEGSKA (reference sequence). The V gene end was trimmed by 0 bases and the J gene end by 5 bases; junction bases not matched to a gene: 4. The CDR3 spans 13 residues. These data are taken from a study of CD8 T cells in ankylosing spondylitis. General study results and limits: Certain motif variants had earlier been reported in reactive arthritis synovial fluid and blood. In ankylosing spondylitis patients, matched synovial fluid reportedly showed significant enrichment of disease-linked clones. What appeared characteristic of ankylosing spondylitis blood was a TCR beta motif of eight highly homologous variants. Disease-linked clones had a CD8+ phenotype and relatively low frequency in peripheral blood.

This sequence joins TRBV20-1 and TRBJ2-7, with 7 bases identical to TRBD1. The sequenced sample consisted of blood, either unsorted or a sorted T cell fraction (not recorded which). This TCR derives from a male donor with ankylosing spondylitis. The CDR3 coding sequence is TGCAGTGCTAGAGATAGGGGGCAAAACGAGCAGTACTTC. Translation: CSARDRGQNEQYF.